A selection of T cell receptor beta chains follows, all from one sample in a study of T cell repertoires in cytomegalovirus infection. TCRdb passed the reads through MiXCR, listing each CDR3 protein once. The sample shows under 500,000 distinct CDR3 sequences, about 39% of them seen only once. Their cognate antigens are unknown. The material sequenced was cultured PBMCs, taken from culture after CMV antigen stimulation. These receptors all stem from a human donor in good health (CMV status not recorded). Some clones in this sample may be carry-over from other donors' samples. CDR3s include the opening cysteine and the closing phenylalanine or tryptophan. The order of the fields is CDR3 protein, CDR3 DNA, J gene, D gene, V gene, clone size. A D gene is named only where the DNA matches it firmly. The size entry is marked missing in some rows and otherwise reads once, few, many or a size class.

CASSYSRVGTLRENPTDTQYF TGTGCCAGCAGTTACTCGAGAGTAGGGACACTAAGGGAAAACCCTACAGATACGCAGTATTTT TRBJ2-3 NA TRBV6-6 few
CASSDIREAFF TGTGCCAGCAGTGATATCCGTGAAGCTTTCTTT TRBJ1-1 NA TRBV2 NA
CASSSSRTGKAYF TGTGCCAGCAGTTCCTCCAGGACAGGGAAGGCGTATTTT TRBJ2-3 TRBD1 TRBV12-3/TRBV12-4 once
CASRPGLAASRSSYEQYF TGTGCCAGCAGGCCTGGACTAGCCGCCTCCCGGAGCTCCTACGAGCAGTACTTC TRBJ2-7 TRBD2 TRBV11-2 NA
CASGGQLLGAEQFF TGTGCCAGCGGGGGACAGCTGCTCGGAGCGGAGCAGTTCTTC TRBJ2-1 TRBD1 TRBV7-2 few
CASSSGGGYQETQYF TGTGCCAGCAGCTCTGGGGGGGGGTACCAAGAGACCCAGTACTTC TRBJ2-5 TRBD2 TRBV7-9 NA
CASSLVAATSGNEQFF TGCGCCAGCAGCTTGGTGGCCGCGACTAGCGGCAATGAGCAGTTCTTC TRBJ2-1 TRBD2 TRBV5-1 NA
CASTRRRSLAGTEVGELFF TGTGCCAGCACGCGAAGGAGGAGTCTAGCGGGAACGGAAGTCGGGGAGCTGTTTTTT TRBJ2-2 TRBD2 TRBV6-1 NA
CASSYGGVGAMEQFF TGTGCCAGCAGTTACGGGGGGGTCGGGGCAATGGAGCAGTTCTTC TRBJ2-1 TRBD2 TRBV6-2/TRBV6-3 NA
CASSFGTGSTYEQYF TGTGCCAGCAGCTTCGGGACAGGAAGTACCTACGAGCAGTACTTC TRBJ2-7 TRBD1 TRBV7-2 few
CASSIGRTGANVLTF TGTGCCAGCAGTATAGGAAGGACTGGGGCCAACGTCCTGACTTTC TRBJ2-6 NA TRBV2 NA
CASSDGLSYNEQFF TGTGCCAGCTCCGACGGCCTTTCCTACAATGAGCAGTTCTTC TRBJ2-1 NA TRBV2 NA
CASSGSRRPNTEAFF TGTGCCAGCAGTGGCTCTCGGAGACCGAACACTGAAGCTTTCTTT TRBJ1-1 NA TRBV2 NA
CASSEILGNQPQHF TGTGCCAGCAGTGAGATTCTGGGGAATCAGCCCCAGCATTTT TRBJ1-5 NA TRBV6-1 NA
CASSSPRADRTEAFF TGTGCCAGCAGCTCCCCCAGGGCGGATAGGACTGAAGCTTTCTTT TRBJ1-1 NA TRBV5-4 NA
CASSWSGGEQFF TGTGCCAGCAGCTGGAGCGGGGGTGAGCAGTTCTTC TRBJ2-1 TRBD2 TRBV7-9 few
CASSLAGTRQFF TGTGCCAGCAGCTTAGCGGGGACTAGGCAGTTCTTC TRBJ2-1 TRBD2 TRBV7-2 few
CASSQVAAGGSGYTF TGCGCCAGCAGCCAAGTTGCGGCAGGGGGGTCTGGCTACACCTTC TRBJ1-2 TRBD1 TRBV4-1 NA
CASRGGTNTGELFF TGTGCCAGCCGGGGGGGGACAAACACCGGGGAGCTGTTTTTT TRBJ2-2 TRBD2 TRBV12-3/TRBV12-4 NA
CASSLGRVGGGTYEQYF TGTGCCAGCAGCTTAGGTCGTGTTGGAGGGGGGACCTACGAGCAGTACTTC TRBJ2-7 NA TRBV7-8 once
CASSLHDTETQYF TGTGCCAGCAGTTTGCACGATACGGAGACCCAGTACTTC TRBJ2-5 NA TRBV12-3/TRBV12-4 few
CASSQGTWNTEAFF TGCGCCAGCAGCCAAGGAACATGGAACACTGAAGCTTTCTTT TRBJ1-1 NA TRBV4-1 NA
CSAPQDGIGTQYF TGCAGTGCTCCTCAAGACGGGATCGGTACGCAGTATTTT TRBJ2-3 NA TRBV20-1 NA
CASSYPKEGYSYSYNEQFF TGTGCCAGCAGCTACCCAAAGGAGGGATACAGCTACTCCTACAATGAGCAGTTCTTC TRBJ2-1 NA TRBV7-2 NA
CASSIAGTGSYEQYF TGTGCCAGCAGCATCGCCGGGACAGGTAGCTACGAGCAGTACTTC TRBJ2-7 TRBD1 TRBV7-6 NA
CATSRAASGGQETQYF TGTGCCACCAGCAGAGCCGCTAGCGGGGGCCAAGAGACCCAGTACTTC TRBJ2-5 TRBD2 TRBV15 NA
CASSFRDTLDYNEQFF TGTGCCAGCAGCTTCCGGGACACACTAGACTACAATGAGCAGTTCTTC TRBJ2-1 NA TRBV12-3/TRBV12-4 NA
CASKTGQGYYNEQFF TGTGCCAGCAAGACGGGACAGGGCTACTACAATGAGCAGTTCTTC TRBJ2-1 TRBD1 TRBV27 few
CASHRGLAYNDQFF TGTGCCAGCCACCGGGGACTAGCTTACAATGACCAGTTCTTC TRBJ2-1 TRBD2 TRBV6-6 NA
CASSYSGAGGQDTQYF TGTGCCAGCAGTTACTCCGGGGCGGGGGGGCAAGATACGCAGTATTTT TRBJ2-3 TRBD2 TRBV6-6 NA
CSALSGDQPQHF TGCAGTGCTCTCTCGGGAGATCAGCCCCAGCATTTT TRBJ1-5 NA TRBV20-1 few
CASTGPEVQGVDSPLHF TGTGCCAGCACGGGCCCCGAGGTACAGGGGGTTGATTCACCCCTCCACTTT TRBJ1-6 TRBD1 TRBV2 NA
CASSPRDRAGANVLTF TGTGCCAGCAGCCCGAGGGACAGGGCTGGGGCCAACGTCCTGACTTTC TRBJ2-6 TRBD1 TRBV5-3 NA
CASSVGTNQPQHF TGTGCCAGCAGTGTTGGTACAAATCAGCCCCAGCATTTT TRBJ1-5 NA TRBV12-3/TRBV12-4 few
CASSEWGGGRQETQYF TGTGCCAGCAGTGAATGGGGAGGAGGGCGCCAAGAGACCCAGTACTTC TRBJ2-5 NA TRBV6-1 NA
CASSLTAYSNQPQHF TGTGCCAGCAGTTTGACGGCTTATAGCAATCAGCCCCAGCATTTT TRBJ1-5 NA TRBV27 NA
CASSISQRGTDTQYF TGTGCCAGTAGTATAAGTCAGCGGGGCACAGATACGCAGTATTTT TRBJ2-3 NA TRBV19 NA
CASSFPVRSGGRQETQYF TGTGCCAGCAGCTTCCCAGTTAGGAGCGGGGGGAGGCAAGAGACCCAGTACTTC TRBJ2-5 TRBD2 TRBV7-2 few
CASSPTWGGAGELFF TGTGCCAGCAGTCCCACGTGGGGGGGGGCCGGGGAGCTGTTTTTT TRBJ2-2 TRBD2 TRBV12-3/TRBV12-4 NA
CASSVGQTGTQYF TGTGCCAGCAGTGTGGGACAGACCGGGACCCAGTACTTC TRBJ2-5 TRBD1 TRBV6-1 few
CASSPPDGRAADTQYF TGCGCCAGCAGCCCCCCCGACGGGAGGGCCGCAGATACGCAGTATTTT TRBJ2-3 TRBD2 TRBV5-1 NA
CASSLAGGMGGELFF TGTGCCAGCAGCTTGGCCGGAGGGATGGGCGGGGAGCTGTTTTTT TRBJ2-2 NA TRBV5-4 NA
CASIPGTNSYEQYF TGTGCCAGCATCCCCGGGACTAACTCCTACGAGCAGTACTTC TRBJ2-7 TRBD2 TRBV5-5 few
CASSISTGYSYEQYF TGTGCCAGTAGTATCTCGACAGGGTACTCCTACGAGCAGTACTTC TRBJ2-7 TRBD1 TRBV19 NA
CSARGSSETQYF TGCAGTGCTCGCGGATCCAGTGAGACCCAGTACTTC TRBJ2-5 NA TRBV20-1 few
CASSIKGNSGANVLTF TGTGCCAGTAGTATAAAGGGTAACTCAGGGGCCAACGTCCTGACTTTC TRBJ2-6 NA TRBV19 few
CASSLRQGDPYEQYF TGTGCCAGCAGCTTGAGACAGGGGGACCCCTACGAGCAGTACTTC TRBJ2-7 TRBD1 TRBV7-6 NA
CSAEQGLGEKLFF TGCAGTGCAGAACAGGGTTTGGGTGAAAAACTGTTTTTT TRBJ1-4 NA TRBV20-1 NA
CASSSRQGGSEAFF TGTGCCAGCAGCTCCAGACAGGGTGGCTCTGAAGCTTTCTTT TRBJ1-1 TRBD1 TRBV6-5 NA
CASSLRGGSYEQYF TGTGCCAGCAGTTTACGGGGGGGCTCTTACGAGCAGTACTTC TRBJ2-7 TRBD2 TRBV7-8 NA
CASSLRLKETQYF TGTGCCAGCAGCTTAAGGCTAAAAGAGACCCAGTACTTC TRBJ2-5 NA TRBV7-2 few
CSAVSGTAAGQPQHF TGCAGTGCCGTATCAGGGACGGCCGCTGGACAGCCCCAGCATTTT TRBJ1-5 NA TRBV20-1 NA
CASSLVIQGQGNYNEQFF TGTGCCAGCAGCTTGGTAATCCAAGGACAGGGAAACTACAATGAGCAGTTCTTC TRBJ2-1 TRBD1 TRBV5-6 NA
CASSLTARGSGYTF TGTGCCAGCAGCTTAACTGCAAGGGGGTCTGGCTACACCTTC TRBJ1-2 NA TRBV7-9 few